A single sample is the source of the 32 T cell receptor beta chains below, sequenced in a study of CXCR3-negative and CXCR3-positive naive CD8 T cells. UMI-labeled TRB cDNA libraries were prepared by 5' RACE. TCRdb re-called the 5' RACE reads and gives one entry per CDR3 protein, without DNA. Listed are about 98,000 distinct CDR3 sequences; 0.95% to 1.4% falls within the top ten. No antigen has been assigned to these receptors. Findings and caveats of the study: The study found more hydrophobic TRB CDR3s in CXCR3-positive naive cells than in CXCR3-negative naive cells.

The sequenced sample consisted of naive CXCR3+ CD8+ T cells from blood. Subset indicated: CD45RO-CCR7+CD27+CD95- naive CD8+ T cells expressing CXCR3 (TNR3+). Every receptor here comes from a human donor in good health. Some clones in this sample may be carry-over from other donors' samples.

This rearrangement joins TRBV9 to TRBJ2-7; TCRdb's D call of TRBD1 is untestable without DNA. In germline, CDR1 is SGDLS, CDR2 YYNGEE. The CDR3 is 16 residues long. The chain's CDR3 is CASSVAGTANTYEQYF.

The V gene is TRBV7-6, the J gene TRBJ2-7; the TRBD2 assignment by TCRdb is unverifiable without DNA. Germline values: CDR1 SGHVS, CDR2 FNYEAQ. This CDR3 region has 13 residues. The CDR3 sequence is CASSSHPAYEQYF.

The CDR3 region is CASSDRKSDEQYF. V and J are TRBV28 and TRBJ2-7; the TCRdb call, TRBD1, lacks DNA for checking. The CDR3 covers 13 residues. CDR1 is MDHEN, CDR2 SYDVKM, per germline.

The rearrangement joins TRBV20-1 to TRBJ1-2; TCRdb returns TRBD1, unconfirmable since there is no DNA. CDR1 is DFQATT, CDR2 SNEGSKA, per germline (reference sequence). The CDR3 totals 14 residues. CDR3 protein: CSATGTGEVNGYTF.

The chain is built from TRBV4-3 and TRBJ2-1; TCRdb lists TRBD1, though no DNA is available to test this call. CDR3 length: 15 amino acids. CDR1 is LGHNA and CDR2 is YSLEER in the germline V gene. The CDR3 loop reads CASARGGSSYNEQFF.

The chain has TRBV29-1 and TRBJ2-3; TCRdb names TRBD2, which stays unverified in the absence of DNA. CDR1 is SQVTM, CDR2 ANQGSEA, per germline. The CDR3 covers 20 residues. CDR3 sequence: CSVEDPRDPTGTSRADTQYF.

This chain uses TRBV10-3 with TRBJ2-1; TCRdb lists TRBD1, though no DNA is available to test this call. Germline lookup yields CDR1 ENHRY and CDR2 SYGVKD. There are 13 residues in the CDR3. The CDR3 spells CATRDSSYNEQFF.

J is TRBJ2-1 and V is TRBV11-2; TCRdb reports TRBD1, a call that lacks DNA to check it against. The germline CDR1 and CDR2 sequences are SGHAT and FQNNGV. This CDR3 contains 15 residues. CDR3 sequence reads: CASSALTGAENEQFF.

V is TRBV28 and J is TRBJ2-7; TCRdb names TRBD1, which stays unverified in the absence of DNA. The CDR3 totals 17 residues. Germline assignment: CDR1 MDHEN and CDR2 SYDVKM. CDR3 sequence: CASSLHTGVGDLDEQYF.

CDR3 sequence reads: CASSLGPETQYF. The chain uses TRBV7-9 and TRBJ2-5. The CDR3 is 12 residues long. Germline assignment: CDR1 SEHNR and CDR2 FQNEAQ (reference sequence).

The gene calls are TRBV7-6 and TRBJ2-1; the TRBD1 assignment by TCRdb is unverifiable without DNA. The CDR3 is made up of 15 amino acids. Looked up from germline, CDR1 is SGHVS and CDR2 is FNYEAQ. The CDR3 sequence: CASSLANRGRDEQFF.

The rearrangement links TRBV5-1 to TRBJ1-4; checking the TCRdb D call of TRBD1 is not possible without DNA. Germline V gives CDR1 SGHRS, CDR2 YFSETQ. The CDR3 has 18 residues. CDR3 in amino acids: CASSPIWGRRTPNEKLFF.

The chain joins TRBV29-1 to TRBJ2-7; TCRdb lists TRBD1, though no DNA is available to test this call. This CDR3 spans 15 amino acids. In germline, CDR1 is SQVTM, CDR2 ANQGSEA. This CDR3 reads CSVEDPGTGIYEQYF.

This rearrangement joins TRBV19 to TRBJ1-1; the TCRdb D gene call, TRBD1, has no DNA to confirm it. In germline, CDR1 is LNHDA, CDR2 SQIVND (reference sequence). The CDR3 sequence is 15 residues long. Here the CDR3 reads CASSPQGMVLTEAFF.

The J gene is TRBJ2-1, the V gene TRBV5-1; there is no DNA to check the TCRdb D call of TRBD2. The CDR3 consists of 15 residues. Germline V CDR1 and CDR2: SGHRS, YFSETQ. This CDR3 is CASSLDDYTSGEQFF.

The rearrangement joins TRBV6-2 or TRBV6-3 to TRBJ2-6; TCRdb's D call of TRBD1 is untestable without DNA. This CDR3 spans 21 amino acids. Germline V gene lookup returns CDR1 MNHEY and CDR2 SVGEGT. CDR3 sequence: CASSYSRDSLSMRSEANVLTF.

The genes are TRBV12-3 or TRBV12-4 and TRBJ2-7; TCRdb proposes TRBD2, but this gene call is untestable without DNA. This CDR3 is 17 amino acids long. The CDR3 sequence: CASSLARDSKARYEQYF.

This sequence joins TRBV4-1 and TRBJ2-3; TCRdb's assignment of TRBD2 cannot be checked, as there is no DNA. Per germline, CDR1 MGHRA and CDR2 YSYEKL. CDR3 length: 14 amino acids. The CDR3 is CASSQDGSGDTQYF.

The V call is TRBV5-1, the J call TRBJ2-1; TCRdb's D call of TRBD1 is untestable without DNA. The CDR3 extends over 15 amino acids. The V gene's germline CDR1 is SGHRS and CDR2 YFSETQ. This CDR3 is CASSLEPGRYNEQFF.

The rearrangement links TRBV4-2 to TRBJ1-1; as DNA is missing, the TRBD1 call by TCRdb cannot be tested. The CDR3 extends over 18 amino acids. Per the germline V gene, CDR1 is LGHNA and CDR2 is YNFKEQ. The chain's CDR3 is CASSQDWGTGALNTEAFF.

V is TRBV12-3 or TRBV12-4 and J is TRBJ2-7; TCRdb returns TRBD2, unconfirmable since there is no DNA. The CDR3 runs to 16 residues. The CDR3 reads CASSPPGSSGRNEQYF.

The rearrangement links TRBV6-2 or TRBV6-3 to TRBJ2-5; TCRdb picks TRBD2, but there is no DNA to check that call. CDR1 and CDR2 from the germline V gene are MNHEY and SVGEGT. This CDR3 has 17 amino acids. The CDR3 loop is CASSSGQAGGHVETQYF.

This chain joins TRBV21-1 and TRBJ2-2; as DNA is missing, the TRBD1 call by TCRdb cannot be tested. TRBV21-1 is noted as a pseudogene. The CDR3 is 18 residues long. Here the CDR3 reads CASSKVVGPKGHTGELFF.

CDR3 sequence reads: CSVDSGSRAGNTIYF. This rearrangement joins TRBV29-1 to TRBJ1-3. The CDR3 totals 15 residues. CDR1 is SQVTM and CDR2 is ANQGSEA in the germline V gene.

This chain connects TRBV19 to TRBJ2-1; the D gene TCRdb calls, TRBD2, cannot be checked with no DNA. From germline, CDR1 is LNHDA and CDR2 SQIVND (reference sequence). This CDR3 has 15 residues. CDR3 protein: CASCRGGGAGNEQFF.

The J gene is TRBJ1-1, the V gene TRBV29-1. This CDR3 comprises 15 residues. Per the germline V gene, CDR1 is SQVTM and CDR2 is ANQGSEA. CDR3 amino acids: CSVEGGGWMNTEAFF.

The gene calls are TRBV7-2 and TRBJ2-3; absent DNA, TCRdb's TRBD2 call cannot be checked. This CDR3 comprises 20 residues. Germline V gene sequence: CDR1 SGHTA, CDR2 FQGNSA. The CDR3 loop is CASSWLSGTSGGRDTDTQYF.

The chain couples TRBV18 to TRBJ2-1; the TRBD1 assignment by TCRdb is unverifiable without DNA. The germline CDR1 and CDR2 sequences are KGHSH and LQKENI. The CDR3 is 16 residues long. The CDR3 reads CASSAFGTVGGNEQFF. The full variable domain, with the rest looked up from reference TRBV18 and TRBJ2-1, is NAGVMQNPRHLVRRRGQEARLRCSPMKGHSHVYWYRQLPEEGLKFMVYLQKENIIDESGMPKERFSAEFPKEGPSILRIQQVVRGDSAAYFCASSAFGTVGGNEQFFGPGTRLTVL.

This chain connects TRBV12-3 or TRBV12-4 to TRBJ2-7. CDR3 length: 13 residues. The CDR3 loop is CASSPSVGYEQYF.

The J gene is TRBJ2-7, the V gene TRBV5-5; TCRdb outputs TRBD1, but without DNA this stays unchecked. Germline CDR1 is SGHKS and CDR2 is YYEKEE (reference sequence). CDR3 length: 16 amino acids. The CDR3 region is CASIVYPGIGGYEQYF.

V gene TRBV9 combines with J gene TRBJ2-1. The CDR3 is 13 amino acids. CDR1 is SGDLS and CDR2 is YYNGEE in the germline V gene. CDR3 sequence: CASSVELTNEQFF.

The rearrangement links TRBV11-1 to TRBJ2-5; as DNA is missing, the TRBD1 call by TCRdb cannot be tested. The germline V gene encodes CDR1 SGHAT and CDR2 FQDESV (reference sequence). The CDR3 contains 14 residues. The CDR3 region is CASSFPTDQETQYF.